This T cell receptor beta chain was captured in a study of cytomegalovirus exposure and HLA in healthy donors. Study-level points and caveats: The tendency of first-cohort TCR clusters to co-occur in the 90 to 150 validation repertoires was the finding of a later analysis.

Remarks on this clone: The target antigen is unknown.

Data came from immunoSEQ multiplex PCR; TCRdb stores just in-frame clones and leaves some out. The sample contains 250,000 to 350,000 clones, roughly 90% of which appear only once. Germline loops: CDR1 SGHTA, CDR2 FQGTGA. CDR3 size: 15 residues. The V gene end was trimmed by 5 bases and the J gene end by 0 bases; junction bases not matched to a gene: 5. The clonotype originates from a woman between 18 and 29 years old in good health and CMV-seronegative. The V gene is TRBV7-3, the J gene TRBJ2-3; 7 nucleotides align to TRBD2. The sequenced material came from PBMCs. The CDR3 nucleotides read TGTGCCAGCAGCCTCGTGGGACTAAGCACAGATACGCAGTATTTT. It is translated as CASSLVGLSTDTQYF.